The TCR beta chain under discussion was sequenced for a study of cytomegalovirus exposure and HLA in healthy donors. Researchers ran the PCR with 60 Vbeta and 13 Jbeta primers. The assay was immunoSEQ multiplex PCR, and TCRdb's table has in-frame clones only and misses some. The table has 270,000 or so clones, 86% seen once. Study observations and caveats: The authors later linked a missense DCLRE1C variant to TCR beta V- and J-gene trimming. Both high specificity and high sensitivity reportedly marked the classifier's diagnosis of cytomegalovirus status. Further analysis, carried out later, found HLA-associated TCR beta chains more clonally expanded than equally common other chains.

As concerns this clone: Its antigen is not known.

V lost 3 bases to trimming and J lost 1 base, with 7 bases between them. The CDR3 runs to 14 residues. Germline V gene lookup returns CDR1 SEHNR and CDR2 FQNEAQ (reference sequence). The receptor was isolated from a man aged 40-55 years in good health and CMV-seropositive. The chain employs TRBV7-9 and TRBJ1-5, with D possibly matching TRBD1 (6 bases). Material: PBMCs. CDR3 amino acids: CASSLGHSNQPQHF. The CDR3 DNA is TGTGCCAGCAGCTTGGGACACAGCAATCAGCCCCAGCATTTT.